These 31 T cell receptor beta chains share one sample of origin, sequenced in a study of T cell repertoires in cytomegalovirus infection. TCRdb called the reads again in MiXCR, with one record for every CDR3 protein. Of under 350,000 distinct CDR3 sequences in the sample, approximately 9.5% were seen once. Input material: PBMCs. The origin of the receptors is a human donor in good health (CMV status not recorded). Some clones in this sample may be carry-over from other donors' samples.

This clonotype has just a few counts. The genes are TRBV7-2 and TRBJ2-3; weak D call: TRBD1 (6 bases). Trimming took off 5 bases at V and 3 bases at J, with 15 bases between the two ends. The CDR3 is made up of 15 amino acids. Germline V gene data show CDR1 as SGHTA and CDR2 as FQGNSA. CDR3 residues: CASSLSTGVTDTQYF. The CDR3 bases are TGTGCCAGCAGCCTATCGACAGGCGTAACAGATACGCAGTATTTT.

In its sample, this clonotype was seen a few times. This rearrangement joins TRBV7-8 to TRBJ2-5; D remains ambiguous. V lost 1 base and J 4 bases, leaving 7 bases between the germline ends. The CDR3 is 13 residues long. Germline V lookup: CDR1 SGHVS, CDR2 FQNEAQ. The CDR3 DNA reads as TGTGCCAGCAGCTTAGGCCCCCGAGAGACCCAGTACTTC. Protein: CASSLGPRETQYF.

This clonotype was seen a handful of times. This chain uses TRBV19 with TRBJ2-1; weak D call: TRBD2 (7 bases). Per the germline V gene, CDR1 is LNHDA and CDR2 is SQIVND (reference sequence). The CDR3 has 15 residues. V dropped 5 bases and J dropped 2 bases, with 13 bases sitting between them. The CDR3 loop reads CASSLRGPPYNEQFF. CDR3 DNA sequence: TGTGCCAGTAGTTTGCGGGGGCCTCCCTACAATGAGCAGTTCTTC.

This clonotype was detected only a few times. This chain links TRBV7-2 with TRBJ2-4; 10 bases are a match to TRBD1. This CDR3 contains 14 residues. The junction had 5 bases not matched to a gene; V was cut back by 3 bases and J by 9 bases. The germline CDR1 and CDR2 sequences are SGHTA and FQGNSA. The CDR3 here is CASSFGQGDRIQYF. The CDR3 DNA reads as TGTGCCAGCAGCTTCGGACAGGGGGACCGCATTCAGTACTTC.

As for this clonotype: Possible read error: a much larger clone is one base away. This sequence joins TRBV12-3 or TRBV12-4 and TRBJ2-1; 11 bases match TRBD2. CDR3 length: 15 amino acids. The CDR3 DNA reads TGTGCCAGCAGTTGGGGACTAGCGGCCTACAATGAGCGGTTCTTC. Translated: CASSWGLAAYNERFF.

This clonotype was counted only a few times. This chain links TRBV12-3 or TRBV12-4 with TRBJ2-7, with 14 bases matching TRBD2. The CDR3 has 14 amino acids. With 7 bases clipped from V and 5 bases from J, the junction kept 4 bases outside the gene matches. The DNA of the CDR3 is TGTGCCAGCACCTTGGGACTAGCGGGAGACGAGCAGTACTTC. Translation: CASTLGLAGDEQYF.

The gene calls are TRBV20-1 and TRBJ1-3; D is undetermined. Germline lookup yields CDR1 DFQATT and CDR2 SNEGSKA (reference sequence). V was clipped by 6 bases and J by 0 bases, with 9 bases between them. The CDR3 contains 13 residues. The chain's CDR3 is CSARYSSGNTIYF. The CDR3, as DNA: TGCAGTGCCCGGTACTCCTCTGGAAACACCATATATTTT.

This clonotype was seen at least ten times. The CDR3 spells CASSKHGRGQAMNTEAFF. In DNA form, the CDR3 reads TGCGCCAGCAGCAAACACGGCCGGGGACAGGCTATGAACACTGAAGCTTTCTTT. The chain couples TRBV4-1 to TRBJ1-1; 8 bases map to TRBD1. The CDR3 extends over 18 amino acids. The junction had 14 bases not matched to a gene; V was cut back by 5 bases and J by 0 bases. Germline V CDR1 and CDR2: MGHRA, YSYEKL.

The CDR3 sequence is CASRPDSSNQPQHF. The CDR3 bases are TGTGCCAGCAGACCGGACAGCAGCAATCAGCCCCAGCATTTT. The V and J genes are TRBV6-8 and TRBJ1-5, with D tentatively TRBD1 (6 bases). The germline V gene encodes CDR1 MNHGY and CDR2 SAAAGT. The CDR3 loop spans 14 amino acids. V was shortened by 6 bases and J by 1 base, with 10 bases between the two germline ends.

The V and J genes are TRBV7-2 and TRBJ2-3; 7 bases are a match to TRBD2. The ends lost 6 bases at V and 10 bases at J; junction bases unmatched: 10. There are 13 residues in the CDR3. Germline V CDR1 and CDR2: SGHTA, FQGNSA. In DNA, the CDR3 is TGTGCCAGCAGGACCACTCATGCGGGGGCGCAGTATTTT. It is translated as CASRTTHAGAQYF.

Comment on this clonotype: This may come from a read error, since a much larger clone is one base off. CDR3 protein: CASRPNRGRAHTQYF. The CDR3 DNA is TGTGCCAGCAGACCAAACAGGGGGCGCGCACATACGCAGTATTTT. V and J are TRBV12-3 or TRBV12-4 and TRBJ2-3, with TRBD1 matching over 9 bases. The CDR3 covers 15 residues. J gave up 7 bases and V 6 bases, and 11 bases lay outside the gene matches.

The rearrangement links TRBV20-1 to TRBJ2-1; D is ambiguous. Trimming shortened V by 1 base and J by 0 bases, and 7 bases separated the two germline ends. CDR1 and CDR2 from the germline V gene are DFQATT and SNEGSKA (reference sequence). The CDR3 totals 14 residues. CDR3 protein: CSARGSSSYNEQFF. DNA of the CDR3: TGCAGTGCTAGAGGGTCTAGCTCCTACAATGAGCAGTTCTTC.

This clonotype was counted many times. The V gene is TRBV12-3 or TRBV12-4, the J gene TRBJ2-2, with D possibly TRBD2 on 7 matching bases. V lost 6 bases to trimming and J lost 3 bases, with 11 bases between them. This CDR3 comprises 14 residues. CDR3 protein: CASRGGGYTGELFF. The CDR3 DNA reads as TGTGCCAGCAGAGGGGGGGGGTACACCGGGGAGCTGTTTTTT.

This clonotype appeared a few times. The chain recombines TRBV11-2 with TRBJ2-7; D is uncertain. Germline V lookup: CDR1 SGHAT, CDR2 FQNNGV. V lost 3 bases and J lost 7, with 22 bases in between. The CDR3 runs to 16 residues. The CDR3 reads CASSFGLTPITREQYF. CDR3 sequence (DNA): TGTGCCAGCAGCTTTGGTCTGACCCCTATAACGAGGGAGCAGTACTTC.

This clonotype was seen a few times. The J gene is TRBJ2-3, the V gene TRBV20-1; 9 nucleotides line up with TRBD2. This CDR3 comprises 18 residues. The germline gives CDR1 DFQATT, CDR2 SNEGSKA (reference sequence). V dropped 0 bases and J dropped 0; count of bases not matched to a gene: 10. The CDR3 spells CSARDRLAGWSSTDTQYF. CDR3 DNA: TGCAGTGCTAGAGATCGGCTAGCGGGATGGAGTAGCACAGATACGCAGTATTTT.

Only a few counts were recorded for this clonotype. The chain recombines TRBV12-3 or TRBV12-4 with TRBJ2-1; weak D call: TRBD2 (6 bases). The CDR3 consists of 11 residues. Trimming took off 7 bases at V and 10 bases at J, with 11 bases between the two ends. The DNA for the CDR3 is TGTGCCAGCATATTCGCGGGAGAGCAGTTCTTC. Its protein product is CASIFAGEQFF.

This clonotype appeared many times. The CDR3 coding sequence is TGTGCCAGCAGCTTTCGGGACAGGGGGGCTCAGCCCCAGCATTTT. This encodes CASSFRDRGAQPQHF. This chain links TRBV7-2 with TRBJ1-5; 11 nucleotides align to TRBD1. The CDR3 loop spans 15 amino acids. The germline V gene encodes CDR1 SGHTA and CDR2 FQGNSA. The V and J ends lost 3 bases and 6 bases, in that order; junction bases with no gene match: 4.

The rearrangement links TRBV6-8 to TRBJ1-5; TRBD1 matches at 7 bases. The germline V gene encodes CDR1 MNHGY and CDR2 SAAAGT. The CDR3 runs to 14 residues. V was clipped by 6 bases and J by 7 bases; unmatched bases: 9. CDR3 bases: TGTGCCAGCAGCGCCGGACAGGCCTACCAGCCCCAGCATTTT. This gives the protein CASSAGQAYQPQHF.

The chain is built from TRBV6-2 or TRBV6-3 and TRBJ1-1, with D perhaps matching TRBD1 (5 bases). The ends were cut back, 6 bases at V and 4 bases at J, with 21 bases in the middle. This CDR3 comprises 16 residues. In germline, CDR1 is MNHEY, CDR2 SVGEGT. CDR3 protein: CASSEPHPGGSTEAFF. In nucleotides, the CDR3 is TGTGCCAGCAGCGAACCTCATCCGGGGGGGAGCACTGAAGCTTTCTTT.

The J gene is TRBJ2-1, the V gene TRBV5-8, with TRBD2 matching 11 bases. The V gene end was trimmed by 4 bases and the J gene end by 3 bases; junction bases not matched to a gene: 3. There are 15 residues in the CDR3. Germline values: CDR1 SGHTS, CDR2 YDEGEE. CDR3 region: CASSPSGRHYNEQFF. The CDR3 DNA is TGTGCCAGCAGCCCTAGCGGGAGGCACTACAATGAGCAGTTCTTC. The full variable domain, rest sourced from reference TRBV5-8 and TRBJ2-1, is EAGVTQSPTHLIKTRGQQATLRCSPISGHTSVYWYQQALGLGLQFLLWYDEGEERNRGNFPPRFSGRQFPNYSSELNVNALELEDSALYLCASSPSGRHYNEQFFGPGTRLTVL.

In this sample, this clonotype turned up a few times. The chain is built from TRBV25-1 and TRBJ1-1; D not certain. Trimming removed 11 bases from V and 0 bases from J, with 13 bases in between. Germline values: CDR1 MGHDK, CDR2 SYGVNS. This CDR3 has 13 residues. The CDR3 loop is CAARSDMNTEAFF. The CDR3 DNA is TGTGCCGCAAGGAGTGACATGAACACTGAAGCTTTCTTT.

The V and J genes are TRBV24-1 and TRBJ2-7; 10 bases line up with TRBD1. V shed 5 bases and J 2 bases; nucleotides not matched to a gene: 5. This CDR3 contains 15 residues. The germline V gene has CDR1 KGHDR and CDR2 SFDVKD. The CDR3 sequence: CATSARDRGTYEQYF. The CDR3 region has the DNA TGTGCCACCAGTGCCCGGGACAGGGGAACCTACGAGCAGTACTTC.

The CDR3 protein is CASSLSSGSPHVSYEQYF. In DNA form, the CDR3 reads TGTGCCAGCAGCTTATCCAGCGGGAGTCCCCATGTGTCCTACGAGCAGTACTTC. This chain uses TRBV7-4 with TRBJ2-7; 8 bases are a match to TRBD2. The CDR3 spans 18 residues. Germline assignment: CDR1 SGHVT and CDR2 SQSDAQ. V gave up 2 bases and J gave up 1 base; unmatched junction bases: 13.

The rearrangement links TRBV30 to TRBJ2-2; D is perhaps TRBD1 (6 bases). The CDR3 runs 14 residues. Trimming pared 7 bases from V and 1 base from J, leaving 13 bases between. Germline values: CDR1 GTSNPN, CDR2 SVGIG (reference sequence). The CDR3 nucleotides read TGTGCCTCACCAGGGGATAGGAACACCGGGGAGCTGTTTTTT. It codes for CASPGDRNTGELFF.

This clonotype was found a few times. For the CDR3, the DNA is TGTGCCAGCAGCCTGACTACCCCCCAGTACTTC. This codes for CASSLTTPQYF. The rearrangement links TRBV12-3 or TRBV12-4 to TRBJ2-7; the D gene is possibly TRBD2 (5 bases). CDR3 length: 11 amino acids. Trimming removed 6 bases from V and 10 bases from J, with 13 bases in between.

This clonotype was recorded many times. The CDR3 DNA is TGTGCCAGCAGCCCCCATGCCAACGTCCTGACTTTC. Amino acid sequence: CASSPHANVLTF. The rearrangement uses TRBV7-6 and TRBJ2-6; no clear D. The ends were cut back, 5 bases at V and 7 bases at J, with 6 bases in the middle. The germline gives CDR1 SGHVS, CDR2 FNYEAQ. This CDR3 contains 12 residues.

This chain uses TRBV6-4 with TRBJ2-1, with 12 bases that match TRBD1. CDR3 length equals 15 residues. Germline assignment: CDR1 MRHNA and CDR2 SNTAGT. V lost 8 bases, J lost 6 bases, and 8 bases stayed unmatched. The CDR3 DNA is TGTGCCAGCCGCAAGGGACAGGGGGCGGGCAATGAGCAGTTCTTC. Translation gives CASRKGQGAGNEQFF.

The chain is built from TRBV27 and TRBJ2-2; D possibly corresponds to TRBD2 (5 bases). V was pared by 11 bases and J by 1 base, with 11 bases between. The CDR3 runs 13 residues. CDR1 and CDR2 (germline): MNHEY, SMNVEV (reference sequence). The chain's CDR3 is CAALRVNTGELFF. The CDR3 DNA reads TGTGCCGCCCTGAGGGTGAACACCGGGGAGCTGTTTTTT.

This chain uses TRBV28 with TRBJ1-1; tentative D call: TRBD1 (5 bases). This CDR3 spans 14 amino acids. Germline CDR1 is MDHEN and CDR2 is SYDVKM. Trimming pared 6 bases from V and 5 bases from J, leaving 16 bases between. CDR3 in DNA: TGTGCCAGCAGCCCCCCGACTAGGGGAACTGAAGCTTTCTTT. As protein: CASSPPTRGTEAFF.

Only one count was recorded for this clonotype. V and J are TRBV9 and TRBJ2-3; the D is unclear. This CDR3 is built from 15 residues. Germline CDR1 SGDLS, CDR2 YYNGEE. The V end was cut by 3 bases, the J end by 0 bases, with 11 bases between. CDR3 sequence: CASSARAPSTDTQYF. Written as DNA, the CDR3 is TGTGCCAGCAGCGCGAGAGCTCCAAGCACAGATACGCAGTATTTT.

This clonotype turned up a few times. This rearrangement joins TRBV7-1 to TRBJ1-1; 9 positions match TRBD1. TRBV7-1 is recorded as an ORF, its role being uncertain. V lost 3 bases and J lost 4; bases outside the gene matches: 0. The CDR3 spans 13 residues. The CDR3 is CASSSGQGTEAFF. CDR3 sequence (DNA): TGTGCCAGCAGCTCGGGACAGGGCACTGAAGCTTTCTTT.